The clone carrying this TCR beta chain was seen only once. The sample comes from a study of OX40 agonist ivuxolimab in advanced cancers. Study in general: The patients received agonistic anti-OX40 (CD134) antibody ivuxolimab. Anti-PD-1, anti-PD-L1 or anti-CTLA-4 therapy given earlier was allowed, and around 40% had some. Hepatocellular carcinoma, melanoma, renal cell or head and neck cancer affected the dose-escalation patients.

The CDR3 consists of 16 residues. J lost 3 bases, V lost 3 bases, and 7 bases had no gene match. The germline V gene has CDR1 MDHEN and CDR2 SYDVKM. Enrollment shut out patients with autoimmune disease history or systemic immunosuppression. Only in-frame clones appear in the TCRdb table, and some are missing; sequencing was by immunoSEQ multiplex PCR. This sample has 85,000 to 100,000 clones, with about 87% found just once. This receptor was taken from an adult with an advanced solid tumor such as melanoma, head and neck, liver or kidney cancer. The chain links TRBV28 to TRBJ2-3, with 9 bases identical to TRBD1. The source was CD4+ or CD8+ T cells sorted from blood, collected in a trial of the OX40 agonist ivuxolimab. The CDR3 region has the DNA TGTGCCAGCAGTTTTGGGACAGGGAGTACGACAGATACGCAGTATTTT. Translation: CASSFGTGSTTDTQYF.